This TCR beta chain is drawn from a study of T cell responses to AZD1222 COVID-19 vaccine. As for this clone: As yet, its antigen is unknown.

The CDR3 runs 13 residues. Trimming cost V 2 bases and J 7 bases, with 11 bases left between them. Germline CDR1 is SNHLY and CDR2 is FYNNEI. Assay used: immunoSEQ multiplex PCR; TCRdb lists only in-frame clones, some missing. The repertoire holds about 150,000 clones, with over 90% as singletons. Study results and caveats: Sampled repertoires all dated from after the peak T cell response. The study found Spike-specific TCR breadth and depth rose after two AZD1222 doses.

The specimen was peripheral blood, collected 28 days after the second AZD1222 dose. This clonotype originated in an adult who received the AZD1222 COVID-19 vaccine. The chain is built from TRBV2 and TRBJ1-2, with unresolved D. DNA of the CDR3: TGTGCCAGCAGTGAAATGTCAGGTCGTGGCTACACCTTC. Encoded protein: CASSEMSGRGYTF.